The rows below give T cell receptor beta chains drawn from one sample of a study of OX40 agonist ivuxolimab in advanced cancers. Some clones are missing from TCRdb's copy, which holds only in-frame ones; the method was immunoSEQ multiplex PCR. Of more than 50,000 clones listed, approximately 92% are singletons. The specimen was CD4+ or CD8+ T cells sorted from blood, collected in a trial of the OX40 agonist ivuxolimab. These receptors all stem from an adult with an advanced solid tumor such as melanoma, head and neck, liver or kidney cancer. Both conserved end residues are part of each CDR3. Each record gives: J gene, D gene, V gene, clone size, CDR3 protein, CDR3 DNA. The D gene is left open where the match is weak. The listing skips clone size in some rows; elsewhere it reads once, few, many or a size class.

>TRBJ1-1|TRBD1|TRBV5-1|once
CASSLAAGGVDTEAFF
TGCGCCAGCAGCTTGGCGGCAGGGGGCGTGGACACTGAAGCTTTCTTT
>TRBJ2-3|-|TRBV27|-
CASSLSQYTDTQYF
TGTGCCAGCAGTCTCAGCCAATACACAGATACGCAGTATTTT
>TRBJ2-1|-|TRBV19|-
CASSKPGVNEQFF
TGTGCCAGTAGTAAGCCAGGGGTCAATGAGCAGTTCTTC
>TRBJ2-5|-|TRBV27|-
CASSRGLGETQYF
TGTGCCAGCAGTAGGGGGTTGGGGGAGACCCAGTACTTC
>TRBJ1-2|TRBD1|TRBV27|-
CASSSTGNYGYTF
TGTGCCAGCAGTTCGACAGGGAACTATGGCTACACCTTC
>TRBJ1-4|TRBD1|TRBV28|few
CASTIAGGDEKLFF
TGTGCCAGCACCATTGCAGGGGGAGACGAAAAACTGTTTTTT
>TRBJ2-7|-|TRBV9|-
CASSPRVSLMSSYEQYF
TGTGCCAGCAGCCCTCGAGTATCCCTCATGAGCTCCTACGAGCAGTACTTC
>TRBJ2-7|-|TRBV2|-
CASSVGEQYF
TGTGCCAGCAGTGTCGGGGAGCAGTACTTC
>TRBJ2-7|TRBD1|TRBV13|-
CASSDRGSYEQYF
TGTGCCAGCAGCGACAGGGGCTCCTACGAGCAGTACTTC
>TRBJ2-7|TRBD2|TRBV29-1|-
CSVEVKWGTSGRANNEQYF
TGCAGCGTTGAAGTCAAATGGGGGACTAGCGGGAGGGCCAACAACGAGCAGTACTTC
>TRBJ2-1|TRBD2|TRBV19|-
CASSIGGRVNEQFF
TGTGCCAGTAGTATTGGCGGGAGGGTCAATGAGCAGTTCTTC
>TRBJ1-6|-|TRBV25-1|-
CASKGAYSYNSPLHF
TGTGCCAGCAAGGGAGCCTACTCCTATAATTCACCCCTCCACTTT
>TRBJ2-3|TRBD1|TRBV28|-
CASSFPRWDRSTDTQYF
TGTGCCAGCAGTTTCCCCCGATGGGACAGGAGCACAGATACGCAGTATTTT
>TRBJ2-5|-|TRBV4-1|once
CASSQDLLAETQYF
TGCGCCAGCAGCCAAGATTTACTAGCAGAGACCCAGTACTTC
>TRBJ1-2|-|TRBV7-9|-
CASSLGSRGYTF
TGTGCCAGCAGCTTAGGCTCGAGGGGCTACACCTTC
>TRBJ1-3|-|TRBV2|-
CASSRGPGNTIYF
TGTGCCAGCAGCCGGGGGCCTGGAAACACCATATATTTT
>TRBJ2-1|-|TRBV5-1|-
CASSSDPGSYNEQFF
TGCGCCAGCAGCTCGGACCCGGGGTCCTACAATGAGCAGTTCTTC
>TRBJ2-2|-|TRBV5-1|-
CASSLDGRSLFF
TGCGCCAGCAGCTTGGATGGTCGGTCGCTGTTTTTT
>TRBJ1-1|-|TRBV29-1|-
CSVEDRGSEGSNTEAFF
TGCAGCGTTGAAGATCGCGGCAGTGAAGGTTCAAACACTGAAGCTTTCTTT
>TRBJ1-1|-|TRBV4-1|-
CASSQERGMNTEAFF
TGCGCCAGCAGCCAAGAGAGGGGGATGAACACTGAAGCTTTCTTT
>TRBJ2-3|-|TRBV7-9|-
CASSSRRGFSTDTQYF
TGTGCCAGCAGTTCCCGCAGGGGATTTAGCACAGATACGCAGTATTTT
>TRBJ2-3|TRBD1|TRBV14|-
CASSQMGTGGFTDTQYF
TGTGCCAGCAGCCAAATGGGTACAGGGGGTTTCACAGATACGCAGTATTTT
>TRBJ2-1|TRBD2|TRBV27|-
CASSLSGLGLATYNEQFF
TGTGCCAGCAGTTTATCAGGCCTGGGACTAGCGACCTACAATGAGCAGTTCTTC
>TRBJ2-7|-|TRBV9|-
CASSVGYNEREQYF
TGTGCCAGCAGCGTAGGTTATAATGAGCGGGAGCAGTACTTC
>TRBJ2-3|TRBD2|TRBV2|-
CASFSLAEITDTQYF
TGTGCCAGCTTCTCGCTAGCGGAGATCACAGATACGCAGTATTTT
>TRBJ2-7|-|TRBV2|-
CASSGLSIRDEQYF
TGTGCCAGCAGTGGACTCTCCATCAGGGACGAGCAGTACTTC
>TRBJ2-7|TRBD2|TRBV29-1|-
CSVEGDYNEQYF
TGCAGCGTTGAAGGGGACTACAACGAGCAGTACTTC
>TRBJ2-1|TRBD1|TRBV5-3|-
CARSLTRSSGGLPYNEQFF
TGTGCCAGAAGCTTAACCCGTTCCTCAGGGGGCCTTCCCTACAATGAGCAGTTCTTC
>TRBJ2-7|-|TRBV27|-
CASSSWLRGLDEQYF
TGTGCCAGCAGTTCGTGGTTACGGGGCCTCGACGAGCAGTACTTC
>TRBJ2-7|-|TRBV18|-
CASSPPGTDLTYEQYF
TGTGCCAGCTCACCACCAGGGACGGATCTCACCTACGAGCAGTACTTC
>TRBJ1-5|TRBD1|TRBV27|-
CASSDRVSDQPQHF
TGTGCCAGCAGTGACAGGGTATCGGATCAGCCCCAGCATTTT
>TRBJ2-5|-|TRBV28|-
CASRLQGLETQYF
TGTGCCAGCAGACTCCAGGGCCTGGAGACCCAGTACTTC
>TRBJ2-7|-|TRBV11-2|-
CASSLEGGFTYEQYF
TGTGCCAGCAGCTTAGAAGGTGGATTCACCTACGAGCAGTACTTC
>TRBJ2-1|-|TRBV7-9|-
CASSLEAWRGTTYNEQFF
TGTGCCAGCAGCTTAGAGGCGTGGCGGGGTACCACGTACAATGAGCAGTTCTTC
>TRBJ1-2|TRBD1|TRBV2|-
CASSTRDRGLGYTF
TGTGCCAGCAGTACCAGAGACAGGGGGCTCGGCTACACCTTC
>TRBJ1-1|-|TRBV7-9|once
CASSHGTGIEGTEAFF
TGTGCCAGCAGTCACGGGACGGGGATCGAAGGAACTGAAGCTTTCTTT
>TRBJ2-5|TRBD2|TRBV6-1|-
CASRESPGLAETQYF
TGTGCCAGCAGAGAGTCACCGGGACTAGCAGAGACCCAGTACTTC
>TRBJ2-7|TRBD1|TRBV5-5|-
CASSSTGGGYEQYF
TGTGCCAGCAGCTCTACAGGGGGCGGCTACGAGCAGTACTTC
>TRBJ2-3|-|TRBV19|-
CASSRLGVVDTQYF
TGTGCCAGTAGTCGCCTCGGGGTGGTAGATACGCAGTATTTT
>TRBJ1-4|-|TRBV7-6|-
CASSLGGGVYEKLFF
TGTGCCAGCAGCTTAGGGGGAGGGGTTTATGAAAAACTGTTTTTT
>TRBJ1-4|-|TRBV7-9|-
CASSLVMRDEKLFF
TGTGCCAGCAGCTTAGTTATGAGGGATGAAAAACTGTTTTTT
>TRBJ1-6|-|TRBV5-1|-
CASSFGDRGGDYNSPLHF
TGCGCCAGCAGCTTTGGGGACCGGGGAGGGGATTATAATTCACCCCTCCACTTT
>TRBJ2-3|TRBD1|TRBV2|-
CASSRPGTGRDTQYF
TGTGCCAGCAGTCGTCCCGGGACAGGGCGGGATACGCAGTATTTT
>TRBJ2-7|TRBD1|TRBV7-7|-
CASSERDRGLGYEQYF
TGTGCCAGCAGCGAAAGGGACAGGGGGTTGGGGTACGAGCAGTACTTC
>TRBJ2-7|TRBD1|TRBV2|-
CASSEGDRVDYEQYF
TGTGCCAGCAGTGAAGGGGACAGGGTCGATTACGAGCAGTACTTC
>TRBJ1-3|-|TRBV28|-
CASSPGAYTIYF
TGTGCCAGCAGTCCGGGAGCCTACACCATATATTTT